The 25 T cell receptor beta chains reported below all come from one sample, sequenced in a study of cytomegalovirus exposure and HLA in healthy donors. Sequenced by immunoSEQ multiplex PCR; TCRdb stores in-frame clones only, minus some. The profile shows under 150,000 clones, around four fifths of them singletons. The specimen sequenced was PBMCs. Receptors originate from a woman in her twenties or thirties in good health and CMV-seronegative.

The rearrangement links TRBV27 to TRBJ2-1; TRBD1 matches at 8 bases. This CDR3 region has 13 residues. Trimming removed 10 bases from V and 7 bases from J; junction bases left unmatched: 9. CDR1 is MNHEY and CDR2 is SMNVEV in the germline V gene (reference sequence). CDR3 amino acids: CATSPQGDNEQFF. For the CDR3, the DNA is TGTGCCACTTCTCCACAGGGGGATAATGAGCAGTTCTTC.

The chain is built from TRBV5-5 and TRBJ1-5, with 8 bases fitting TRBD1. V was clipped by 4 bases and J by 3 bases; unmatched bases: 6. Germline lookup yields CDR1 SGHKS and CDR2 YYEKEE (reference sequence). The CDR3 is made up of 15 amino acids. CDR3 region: CASSTRTGLNQPQHF. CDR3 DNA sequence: TGTGCCAGCAGCACCCGGACAGGGCTCAATCAGCCCCAGCATTTT.

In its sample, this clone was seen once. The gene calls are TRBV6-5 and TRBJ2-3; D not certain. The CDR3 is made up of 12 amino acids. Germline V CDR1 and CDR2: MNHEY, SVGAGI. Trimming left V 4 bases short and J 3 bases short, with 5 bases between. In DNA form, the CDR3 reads TGTGCCAGCAGTTCCCCTACAGATACGCAGTATTTT. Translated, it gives CASSSPTDTQYF.

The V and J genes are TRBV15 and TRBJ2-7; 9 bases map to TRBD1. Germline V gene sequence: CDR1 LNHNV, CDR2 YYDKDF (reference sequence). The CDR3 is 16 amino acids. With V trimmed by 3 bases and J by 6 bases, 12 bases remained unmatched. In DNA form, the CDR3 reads TGTGCCACCAGCAGCAGTTTAAGGGACAGGGTACCCGAGCAGTACTTC. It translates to CATSSSLRDRVPEQYF.

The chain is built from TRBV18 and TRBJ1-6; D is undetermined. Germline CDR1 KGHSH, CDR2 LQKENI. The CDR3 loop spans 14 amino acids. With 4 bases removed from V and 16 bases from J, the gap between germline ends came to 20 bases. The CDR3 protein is CASSQMEGGRDLHF. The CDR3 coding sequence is TGTGCCAGCTCACAAATGGAAGGAGGGAGGGATCTCCACTTT.

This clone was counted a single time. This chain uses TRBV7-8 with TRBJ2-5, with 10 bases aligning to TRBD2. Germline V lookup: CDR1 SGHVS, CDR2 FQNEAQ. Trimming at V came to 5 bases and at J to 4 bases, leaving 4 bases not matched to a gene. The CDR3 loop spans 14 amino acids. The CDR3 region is CASSERGGLETQYF. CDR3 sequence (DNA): TGTGCCAGCAGCGAGCGGGGGGGCTTAGAGACCCAGTACTTC.

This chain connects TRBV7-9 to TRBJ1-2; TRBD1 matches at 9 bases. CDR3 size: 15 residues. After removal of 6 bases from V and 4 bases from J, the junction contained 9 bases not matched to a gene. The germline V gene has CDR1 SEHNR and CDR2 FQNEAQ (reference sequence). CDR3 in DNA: TGTGCCAGCAGTCAACCGGGACAGGGTTCCTATGGCTACACCTTC. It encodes CASSQPGQGSYGYTF.

Here the CDR3 DNA reads TGTGCTAGTGCCGGGACAGGAGGCGGCAATCAGCCCCAGCATTTT. It translates to CASAGTGGGNQPQHF. The chain has TRBV12-5 and TRBJ1-5; 8 nucleotides match TRBD1. J lost 2 bases, V lost 7 bases, and 7 bases had no gene match. CDR3 length: 15 amino acids. The germline V gene has CDR1 LGHNT and CDR2 FRNRAP.

The CDR3 loop is CASSPRTSGGGGLFF. The CDR3 region has the DNA TGTGCCAGCAGCCCCCGGACTAGCGGGGGGGGCGGCCTTTTCTTC. The J gene is TRBJ2-1, the V gene TRBV9; TRBD2 matches at 15 bases. Trimming removed 4 bases from V and 16 bases from J; junction bases left unmatched: 12. Germline values: CDR1 SGDLS, CDR2 YYNGEE. The CDR3 totals 15 residues.

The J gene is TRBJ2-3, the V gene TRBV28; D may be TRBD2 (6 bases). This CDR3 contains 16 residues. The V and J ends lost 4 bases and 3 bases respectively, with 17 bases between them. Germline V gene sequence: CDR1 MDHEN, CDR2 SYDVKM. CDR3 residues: CASSSTTTSGTDTQYF. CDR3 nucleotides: TGTGCCAGCAGTTCCACGACGACTAGTGGAACAGATACGCAGTATTTT.

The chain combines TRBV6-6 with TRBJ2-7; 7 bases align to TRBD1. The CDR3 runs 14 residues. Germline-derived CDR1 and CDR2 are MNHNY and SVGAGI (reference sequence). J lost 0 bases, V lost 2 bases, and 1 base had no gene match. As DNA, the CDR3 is TGTGCCAGCAGTTACCGGGACAGCTCCTACGAGCAGTACTTC. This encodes CASSYRDSSYEQYF.

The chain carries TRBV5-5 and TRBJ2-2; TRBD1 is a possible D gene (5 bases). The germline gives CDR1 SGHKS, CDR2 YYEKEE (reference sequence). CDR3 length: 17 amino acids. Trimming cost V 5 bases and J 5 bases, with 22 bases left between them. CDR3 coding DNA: TGTGCCAGCAGACTTCCCCCCGGGCAGGGTAGAACCGGGGAGCTGTTTTTT. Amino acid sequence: CASRLPPGQGRTGELFF.

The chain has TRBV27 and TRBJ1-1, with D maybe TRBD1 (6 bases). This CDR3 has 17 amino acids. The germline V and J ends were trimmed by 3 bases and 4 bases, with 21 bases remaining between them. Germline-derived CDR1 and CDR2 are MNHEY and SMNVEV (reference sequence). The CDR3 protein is CASSFSGMWGLGTEAFF. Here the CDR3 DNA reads TGTGCCAGCAGTTTCTCGGGAATGTGGGGGCTGGGCACTGAAGCTTTCTTT.

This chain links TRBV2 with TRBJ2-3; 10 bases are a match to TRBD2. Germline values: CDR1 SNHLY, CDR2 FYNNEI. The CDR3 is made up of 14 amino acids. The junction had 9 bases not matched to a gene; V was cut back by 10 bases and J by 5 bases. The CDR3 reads CATERGGPVDTQYF. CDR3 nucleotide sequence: TGTGCCACAGAGCGGGGGGGCCCGGTAGATACGCAGTATTTT.

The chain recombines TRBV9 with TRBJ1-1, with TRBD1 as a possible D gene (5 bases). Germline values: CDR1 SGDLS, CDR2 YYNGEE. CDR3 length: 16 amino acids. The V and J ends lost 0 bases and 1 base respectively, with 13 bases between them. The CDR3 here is CASSVEGRHQNTEAFF. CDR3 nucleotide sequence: TGTGCCAGCAGCGTAGAGGGGCGGCACCAGAACACTGAAGCTTTCTTT.

The chain's CDR3 is CASKPIGGQGYTEAFF. Written as DNA, the CDR3 is TGTGCCAGCAAGCCCATCGGGGGACAGGGGTATACTGAAGCTTTCTTT. This chain uses TRBV6-4 with TRBJ1-1; 10 bases are a match to TRBD1. CDR1 MRHNA and CDR2 SNTAGT come from the germline V gene. The CDR3 sequence is 16 residues long. V shed 7 bases and J 5 bases; nucleotides not matched to a gene: 13.

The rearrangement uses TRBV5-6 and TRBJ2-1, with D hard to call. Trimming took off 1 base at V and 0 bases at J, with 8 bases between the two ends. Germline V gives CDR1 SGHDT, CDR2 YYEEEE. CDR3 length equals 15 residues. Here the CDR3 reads CASSLSVSSYNEQFF. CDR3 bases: TGTGCCAGCAGCTTGTCCGTGAGCTCCTACAATGAGCAGTTCTTC.

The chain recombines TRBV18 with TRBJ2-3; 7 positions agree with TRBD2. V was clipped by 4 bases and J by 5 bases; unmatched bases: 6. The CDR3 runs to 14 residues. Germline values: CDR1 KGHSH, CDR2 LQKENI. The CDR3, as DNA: TGTGCCAGCTCACTTGGCGGGGGAGGAGATACGCAGTATTTT. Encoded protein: CASSLGGGGDTQYF.

CDR3 sequence (DNA): TGTGCCAGCAGTTTATGGGCAGCCGGGGAGCTGTTTTTT. It encodes CASSLWAAGELFF. The V and J genes are TRBV28 and TRBJ2-2; D is uncertain. The CDR3 contains 13 residues. Trimming removed 0 bases at V and 6 bases at J, with 5 bases between. Per germline, CDR1 MDHEN and CDR2 SYDVKM.

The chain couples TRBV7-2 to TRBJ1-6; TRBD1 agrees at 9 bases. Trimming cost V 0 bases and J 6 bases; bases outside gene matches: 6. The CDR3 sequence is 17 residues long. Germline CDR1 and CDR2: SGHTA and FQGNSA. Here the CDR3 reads CASSLASRQGGNSPLHF. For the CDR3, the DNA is TGTGCCAGCAGCTTAGCCTCCCGACAGGGGGGTAATTCACCCCTCCACTTT.

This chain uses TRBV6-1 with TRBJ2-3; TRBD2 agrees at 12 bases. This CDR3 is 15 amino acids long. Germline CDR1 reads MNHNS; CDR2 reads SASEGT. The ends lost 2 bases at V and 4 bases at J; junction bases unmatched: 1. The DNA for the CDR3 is TGTGCCAGCAGTGAAACTAGCGGGGGGTCAGATACGCAGTATTTT. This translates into CASSETSGGSDTQYF.

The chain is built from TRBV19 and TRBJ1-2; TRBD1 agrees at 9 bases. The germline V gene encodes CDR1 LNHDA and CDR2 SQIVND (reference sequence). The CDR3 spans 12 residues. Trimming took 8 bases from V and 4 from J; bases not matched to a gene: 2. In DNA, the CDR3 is TGTGCCAGTTGGGACAGGGCCTATGGCTACACCTTC. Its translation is CASWDRAYGYTF.

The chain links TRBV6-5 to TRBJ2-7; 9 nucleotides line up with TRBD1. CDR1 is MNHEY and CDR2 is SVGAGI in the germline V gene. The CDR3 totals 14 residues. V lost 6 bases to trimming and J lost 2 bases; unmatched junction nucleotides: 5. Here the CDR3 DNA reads TGTGCCAGCAGCCGCGGACAGGGGACCTACGAGCAGTACTTC. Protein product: CASSRGQGTYEQYF.

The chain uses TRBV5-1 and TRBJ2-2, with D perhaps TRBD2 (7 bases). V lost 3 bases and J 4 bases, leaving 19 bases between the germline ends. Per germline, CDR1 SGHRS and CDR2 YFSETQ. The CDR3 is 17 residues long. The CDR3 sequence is CASSSERGGAITGELFF. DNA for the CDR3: TGCGCCAGCAGCTCCGAGAGAGGGGGGGCAATCACCGGGGAGCTGTTTTTT.

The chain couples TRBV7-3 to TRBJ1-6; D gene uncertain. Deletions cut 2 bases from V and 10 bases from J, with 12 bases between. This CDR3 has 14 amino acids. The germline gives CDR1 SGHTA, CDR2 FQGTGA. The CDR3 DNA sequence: TGTGCCAGCAGCTTAGGACTTCCTATGTCACCCCTCCACTTT. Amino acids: CASSLGLPMSPLHF.